This is a list of T cell receptor beta chains from one sample in a study of shared clonotypes between healthy human individuals. Sequencing was performed with immunoSEQ multiplex PCR; in TCRdb, only in-frame clones are kept and a portion is missing. This table has roughly 1,600,000 clones, approximately 98.5% appearing once. Sequencing was performed on naive CD4+ T cells sorted from blood. Source of these receptors: a man aged 25-45 years in good health. Each CDR3 is given with its conserved first and last residue. The order of the fields is D gene, V gene, J gene, CDR3 protein, CDR3 DNA. A D gene is named only where the DNA matches it firmly.

d_call: -
v_call: TRBV5-1
j_call: TRBJ2-7
cdr3_aa: CASSPHSGSYEQYF
cdr3_nt: TGCGCCAGCAGCCCCCATAGCGGTTCCTACGAGCAGTACTTC

d_call: TRBD1
v_call: TRBV30
j_call: TRBJ1-1
cdr3_aa: CAWATKGAYLNTEAFF
cdr3_nt: TGTGCCTGGGCTACCAAGGGGGCCTACTTGAACACTGAAGCTTTCTTT

d_call: TRBD1
v_call: TRBV7-2
j_call: TRBJ1-2
cdr3_aa: CASSYGTGALYGYTF
cdr3_nt: TGTGCCAGCAGCTACGGGACAGGGGCTCTATATGGCTACACCTTC

d_call: -
v_call: TRBV5-4
j_call: TRBJ1-1
cdr3_aa: CASSFRNREDTEAFF
cdr3_nt: TGTGCCAGCAGCTTTCGAAACAGGGAGGATACTGAAGCTTTCTTT

d_call: TRBD1
v_call: TRBV7-2
j_call: TRBJ2-7
cdr3_aa: CASSLSGTGIHEQYF
cdr3_nt: TGTGCCAGCAGCTTATCCGGGACAGGGATCCACGAGCAGTACTTC

d_call: -
v_call: TRBV9
j_call: TRBJ1-1
cdr3_aa: CASSGTRSAEAFF
cdr3_nt: TGTGCCAGCAGCGGCACCAGGTCGGCTGAAGCTTTCTTT

d_call: TRBD1
v_call: TRBV7-2
j_call: TRBJ1-2
cdr3_aa: CASSLGDRGMMGYTF
cdr3_nt: TGTGCCAGCAGCTTAGGGGACAGGGGTATGATGGGCTACACCTTC

d_call: -
v_call: TRBV18
j_call: TRBJ1-1
cdr3_aa: CASSRDTDSAFF
cdr3_nt: TGTGCCAGCTCAAGGGACACCGACTCAGCTTTCTTT

d_call: TRBD2
v_call: TRBV9
j_call: TRBJ2-1
cdr3_aa: CASSDQREGPRNEQFF
cdr3_nt: TGTGCCAGCAGCGACCAGCGGGAGGGCCCTAGGAATGAGCAGTTCTTC

d_call: -
v_call: TRBV25-1
j_call: TRBJ1-5
cdr3_aa: CASSDWSSNQPQHF
cdr3_nt: TGTGCCAGCAGCGACTGGAGTAGCAATCAGCCCCAGCATTTT

d_call: -
v_call: TRBV20-1
j_call: TRBJ2-7
cdr3_aa: CSARGRYEQYF
cdr3_nt: TGCAGTGCCAGGGGCCGGTACGAGCAGTACTTC

d_call: -
v_call: TRBV5-1
j_call: TRBJ2-1
cdr3_aa: CASSFGTRVYNEQFF
cdr3_nt: TGCGCCAGCAGCTTCGGGACAAGGGTCTACAATGAGCAGTTCTTC

d_call: TRBD1
v_call: TRBV29-1
j_call: TRBJ1-2
cdr3_aa: CSVRDSAWYGYTF
cdr3_nt: TGCAGCGTTCGGGACAGCGCCTGGTATGGCTACACCTTC

d_call: TRBD2
v_call: TRBV5-4
j_call: TRBJ2-3
cdr3_aa: CASRATSPPDTQYF
cdr3_nt: TGTGCCAGCAGGGCGACTAGCCCCCCAGATACGCAGTATTTT

d_call: -
v_call: TRBV11-2
j_call: TRBJ1-1
cdr3_aa: CASSLGRAGWATEAFF
cdr3_nt: TGTGCCAGCAGCTTAGGAAGGGCAGGTTGGGCCACTGAAGCTTTCTTT

d_call: -
v_call: TRBV5-5
j_call: TRBJ2-5
cdr3_aa: CASSLGQEETQYF
cdr3_nt: TGTGCCAGCAGCTTAGGCCAGGAAGAGACCCAGTACTTC

d_call: -
v_call: TRBV5-5
j_call: TRBJ1-5
cdr3_aa: CASSLSVGQGPYQPQHF
cdr3_nt: TGTGCCAGCAGCTTGTCCGTTGGGCAAGGGCCCTATCAGCCCCAGCATTTT

d_call: TRBD2
v_call: TRBV11-2
j_call: TRBJ2-3
cdr3_aa: CASSPSSTSGNTDTQYF
cdr3_nt: TGTGCCAGCAGCCCCTCCTCGACTAGCGGGAATACAGATACGCAGTATTTT

d_call: TRBD1
v_call: TRBV11-3
j_call: TRBJ2-7
cdr3_aa: CASSLRDRAPYEQYF
cdr3_nt: TGTGCCAGCAGCTTGAGGGACAGGGCACCCTACGAGCAGTACTTC

d_call: -
v_call: TRBV5-5
j_call: TRBJ1-4
cdr3_aa: CASSSSYGGEKLFF
cdr3_nt: TGTGCCAGCAGTTCGTCTTACGGCGGTGAAAAACTGTTTTTT